One T cell receptor beta chain is described in this entry. The antigen this receptor binds is unknown. Base qualities are missing; no much larger clone stands one base away. The CDR3 runs 20 amino acids, cysteine and phenylalanine included. The kept DNA is CDR3 alone, 60 bases in frame from the first base. These data belong to a study of OX40 agonist ivuxolimab in advanced cancers. Regarding the research as a whole: Ivuxolimab, which targeted the costimulatory receptor OX40 (CD134), was an agonistic, fully human IgG2 monoclonal antibody. Intravenous ivuxolimab was administered to patients every 2 weeks at six dose levels: 0.01, 0.1, 0.3, 1.5, 3 and 10 mg/kg. Among the approximately 50 dose-escalation patients, around 20 had hepatocellular carcinoma, roughly 15 melanoma, 9 renal cell carcinoma and 9 head and neck cancer. A male proportion of almost 85% and a mean age of 60 years, ranging from about 20 to 85, were recorded for the dose-escalation cohort. Patients were allowed to have had prior anti-PD-1, anti-PD-L1 or anti-CTLA-4 therapy, and around 40% of the dose-escalation patients had previously received checkpoint inhibitors. Partial responses were achieved by three dose-escalation patients, of whom one had hepatocellular carcinoma and two had cutaneous melanoma. The purpose of peripheral TCRbeta sequencing was to test whether ivuxolimab changed TCR sequence diversity and led to clonal T-cell expansion. The monotherapy dose-escalation portion (N of about 50 patients) of the phase I ivuxolimab trial is reported in the paper.

To sequence the TCRbeta CDR3 region, genomic DNA was isolated from the sorted cells. The immunoSEQ Assay was used to sequence the TCRbeta CDR3 regions. The source is immuneACCESS, and TCRdb retained only in-frame sequences with V and J called. Part of the clones is not carried over; for the studies checked, unresolved V genes explain less than half of this, and the remainder is unexplained. The sample table contains around 35,000 clones; only one count was recorded for approximately 84% of them. Jointly, the top ten make up around 19% of the sample. Patients with a history of autoimmune disease or receiving systemic immunosuppression were excluded from the trial. Peripheral blood for TCR sequencing was collected from all dose cohorts at baseline, on cycle 4 day 1, and on cycle 7 day 1. The samples were taken from a phase I, first-in-human, multicenter, open-label dose-escalation trial of ivuxolimab. Adults with locally advanced or metastatic melanoma, renal cell carcinoma, hepatocellular carcinoma or head and neck squamous cell carcinoma were enrolled in the trial. Before TCR sequencing, CD4+ T cells and CD8+ T cells from peripheral blood were sorted into separate populations.

Results the study describes overall, beyond this receptor: After ivuxolimab, expanded clones were on average more numerous among CD8+ T cells than among CD4+ T cells. In partial responders in the 0.1-3.0 mg/kg groups, normalized peripheral clonal expansion was found to be among the lowest, especially among CD8+ T cells. Clonal expansion of both CD4+ and CD8+ blood T cells was observed from baseline to week 6 at doses 0.1 to 3.0 mg/kg. Low levels of normalized T-cell clonal expansion were also shown by some nonresponding patients. Which antigens the clonally expanded peripheral T cells were specific for was not determined.

The clonotype comes from an adult with an advanced solid tumor such as melanoma, head and neck, liver or kidney cancer. The rearranged segments are TRBV12-2 and TRBJ2-1; TRBD2 was called by the table and not checked on the DNA. TRBV12-2 is recorded as a pseudogene. This specimen consisted of CD4+ or CD8+ T cells sorted from blood, obtained in a trial of the OX40 agonist ivuxolimab. The CDR3 reads CASRLPDSLCRLAGYNEQFF. The sequenced DNA is TGTGCAAGTCGCTTACCCGACAGCTTATGCCGACTAGCGGGGTACAATGAGCAGTTCTTC.